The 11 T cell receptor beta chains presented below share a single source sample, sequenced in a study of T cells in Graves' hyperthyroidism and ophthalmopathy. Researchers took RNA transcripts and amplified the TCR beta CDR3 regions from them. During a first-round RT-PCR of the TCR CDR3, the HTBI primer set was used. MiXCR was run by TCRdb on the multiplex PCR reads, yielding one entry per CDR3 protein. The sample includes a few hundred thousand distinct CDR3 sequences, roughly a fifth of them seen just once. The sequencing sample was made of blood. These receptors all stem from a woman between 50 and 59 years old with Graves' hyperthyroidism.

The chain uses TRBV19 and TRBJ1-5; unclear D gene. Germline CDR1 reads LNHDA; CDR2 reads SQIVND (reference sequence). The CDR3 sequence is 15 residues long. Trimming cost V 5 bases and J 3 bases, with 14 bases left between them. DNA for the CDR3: TGTGCCAGTAGTTCTCCGGGCAGCCCCAATCAGCCCCAGCATTTT. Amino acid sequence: CASSSPGSPNQPQHF.

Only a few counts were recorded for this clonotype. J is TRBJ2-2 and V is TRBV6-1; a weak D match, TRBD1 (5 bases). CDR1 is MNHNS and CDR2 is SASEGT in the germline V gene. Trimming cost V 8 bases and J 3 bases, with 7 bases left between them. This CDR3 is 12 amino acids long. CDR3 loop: CASDSYTGELFF. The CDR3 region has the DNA TGTGCCAGCGACAGTTACACCGGGGAGCTGTTTTTT.

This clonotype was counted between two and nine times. As DNA, the CDR3 is TGTGCCAGCAGCCGAAACCTGAACAGAGTTAGGATGGGCTACACCTTC. Its protein product is CASSRNLNRVRMGYTF. The chain is built from TRBV6-1 and TRBJ1-2; D call uncertain. Trimming shortened V by 6 bases and J by 8 bases, and 25 bases separated the two germline ends. The germline V gene encodes CDR1 MNHNS and CDR2 SASEGT. The CDR3 spans 16 residues.

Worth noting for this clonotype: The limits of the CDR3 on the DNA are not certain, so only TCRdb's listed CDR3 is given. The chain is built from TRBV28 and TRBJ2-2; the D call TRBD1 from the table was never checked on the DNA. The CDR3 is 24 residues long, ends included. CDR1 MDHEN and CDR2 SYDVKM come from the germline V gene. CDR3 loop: CASSFAGTGGEQYFGPGDTGELFF.

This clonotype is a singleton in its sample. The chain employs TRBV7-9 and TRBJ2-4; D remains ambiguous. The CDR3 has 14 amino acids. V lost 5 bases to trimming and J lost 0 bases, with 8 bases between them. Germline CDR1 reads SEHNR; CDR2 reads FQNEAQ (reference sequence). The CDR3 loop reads CASSRPLAKNIQYF. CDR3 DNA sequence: TGTGCCAGCAGCCGCCCTCTAGCCAAAAACATTCAGTACTTC.

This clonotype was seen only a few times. The CDR3 nucleotides read TGCGCCAGCAGCCGCCTCGGGCTAGGGGACGGCTACACCTTC. Translation gives CASSRLGLGDGYTF. V gene TRBV4-1 combines with J gene TRBJ1-2; tentative D call: TRBD1 (5 bases). The CDR3 runs 14 residues. V was trimmed by 4 bases and J by 8 bases, leaving 17 bases between them. Germline assignment: CDR1 MGHRA and CDR2 YSYEKL.

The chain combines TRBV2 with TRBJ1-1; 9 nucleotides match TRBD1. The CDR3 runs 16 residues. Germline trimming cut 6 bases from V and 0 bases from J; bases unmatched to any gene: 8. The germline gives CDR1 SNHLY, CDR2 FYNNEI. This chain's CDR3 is CASSPDRGKMNTEAFF. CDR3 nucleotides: TGTGCCAGCAGCCCGGACAGGGGTAAAATGAACACTGAAGCTTTCTTT.

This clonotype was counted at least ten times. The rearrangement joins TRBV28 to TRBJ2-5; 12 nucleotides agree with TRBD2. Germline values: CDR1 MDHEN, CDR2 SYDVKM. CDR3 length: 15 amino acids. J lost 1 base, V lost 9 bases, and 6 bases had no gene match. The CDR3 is CASRTSGVLQETQYF. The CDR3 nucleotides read TGTGCCAGTCGGACTAGCGGGGTCCTCCAAGAGACCCAGTACTTC.

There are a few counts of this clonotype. Here the CDR3 DNA reads TGTGCCTGGAGTCCCCCAGGGACGAACACTGAAGCTTTCTTT. Encoded protein: CAWSPPGTNTEAFF. V and J are TRBV30 and TRBJ1-1; D is perhaps TRBD1 (5 bases). This CDR3 region has 14 residues. CDR1 GTSNPN and CDR2 SVGIG come from the germline V gene (reference sequence). The V gene lost 2 bases and the J gene lost 1 base, with 11 bases spanning the gap. Full variable domain (rest looked up from reference TRBV30 and TRBJ1-1): SQTIHQWPATLVQPVGSPLSLECTVEGTSNPNLYWYRQAAGRGLQLLFYSVGIGQISSEVPQNLSASRPQDRQFILSSKKLLLSDSGFYLCAWSPPGTNTEAFFGQGTRLTVV.

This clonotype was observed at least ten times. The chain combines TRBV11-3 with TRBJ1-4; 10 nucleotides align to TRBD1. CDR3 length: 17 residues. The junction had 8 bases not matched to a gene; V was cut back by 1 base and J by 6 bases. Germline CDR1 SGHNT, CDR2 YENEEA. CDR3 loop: CASSLGLRDRGDEKLFF. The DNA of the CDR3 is TGTGCCAGCAGCTTAGGTCTGAGGGACAGGGGCGATGAAAAACTGTTTTTT.

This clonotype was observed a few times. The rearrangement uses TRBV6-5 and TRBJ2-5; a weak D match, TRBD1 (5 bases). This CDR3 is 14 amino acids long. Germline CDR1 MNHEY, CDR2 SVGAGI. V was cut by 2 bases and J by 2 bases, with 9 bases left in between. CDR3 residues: CASSYRGGQETQYF. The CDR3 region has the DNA TGTGCCAGCAGTTACAGGGGCGGACAAGAGACCCAGTACTTC.